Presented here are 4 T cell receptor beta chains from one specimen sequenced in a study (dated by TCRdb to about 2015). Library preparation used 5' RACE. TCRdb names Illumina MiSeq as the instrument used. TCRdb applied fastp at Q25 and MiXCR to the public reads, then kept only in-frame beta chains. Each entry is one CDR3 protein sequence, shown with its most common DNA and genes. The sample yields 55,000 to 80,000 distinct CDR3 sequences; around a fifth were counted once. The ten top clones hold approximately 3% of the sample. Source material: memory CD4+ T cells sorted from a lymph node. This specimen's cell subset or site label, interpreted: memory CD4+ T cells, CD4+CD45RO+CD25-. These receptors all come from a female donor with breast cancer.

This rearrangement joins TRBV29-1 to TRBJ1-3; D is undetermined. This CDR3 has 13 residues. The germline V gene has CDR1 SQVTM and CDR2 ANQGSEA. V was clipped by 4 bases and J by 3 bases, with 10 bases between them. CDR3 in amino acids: CSVVSRGGNTIYF. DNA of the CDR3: TGCAGCGTTGTTTCCCGAGGTGGAAACACCATATATTTT. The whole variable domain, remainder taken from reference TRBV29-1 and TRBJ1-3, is SAVISQKPSRDICQRGTSLTIQCQVDSQVTMMFWYRQQPGQSLTLIATANQGSEATYESGFVIDKFPISRPNLTFSTLTVSNMSPEDSSIYLCSVVSRGGNTIYFGEGSWLTVV.

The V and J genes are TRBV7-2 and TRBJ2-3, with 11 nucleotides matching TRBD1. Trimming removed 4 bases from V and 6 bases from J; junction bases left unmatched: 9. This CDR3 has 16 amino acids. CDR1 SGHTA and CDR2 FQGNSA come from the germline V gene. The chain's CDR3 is CASSSGTGGIWDTQYF. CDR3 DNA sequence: TGTGCCAGCAGCTCCGGGACAGGGGGTATCTGGGATACGCAGTATTTT. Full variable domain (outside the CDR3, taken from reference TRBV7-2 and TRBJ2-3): GAGVSQSPSNKVTEKGKDVELRCDPISGHTALYWYRQSLGQGLEFLIYFQGNSAPDKSGLPSDRFSAERTGGSVSTLTIQRTQQEDSAVYLCASSSGTGGIWDTQYFGPGTRLTVL.

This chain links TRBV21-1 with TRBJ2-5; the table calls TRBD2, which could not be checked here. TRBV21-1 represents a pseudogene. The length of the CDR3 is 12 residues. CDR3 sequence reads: CASRREEETQYF. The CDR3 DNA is TGTGCCAGCAGGCGGGAGGAAGAGACCCAGTACTTC.

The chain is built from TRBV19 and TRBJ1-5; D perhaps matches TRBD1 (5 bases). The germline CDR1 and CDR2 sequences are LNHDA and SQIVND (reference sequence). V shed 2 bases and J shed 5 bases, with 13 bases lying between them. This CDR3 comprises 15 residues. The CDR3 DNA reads TGTGCCAGTAGTATATCCTTGGACACTTATCAGCCCCAGCATTTT. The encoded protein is CASSISLDTYQPQHF.